These 27 T cell receptor beta chains came from one sample sequenced in a study of T cell responses to AZD1222 COVID-19 vaccine. Libraries were prepared by immunoSEQ multiplex PCR; TCRdb keeps only in-frame clonotypes and omits some of them. The table has fewer than 150,000 clones, approximately 85% seen once. The source material was peripheral blood, sampled on day 0 of AZD1222 vaccination. Receptor source: an adult in good health.

In this sample, this clone turned up a few times. V gene TRBV19 combines with J gene TRBJ1-5; a weak D match, TRBD1 (5 bases). Trimming stripped 7 bases from V and 1 base from J, with 14 bases between. The CDR3 has 15 residues. CDR1 LNHDA and CDR2 SQIVND come from the germline V gene (reference sequence). The CDR3 region is CASTRQRASNQPQHF. For the CDR3, the DNA is TGTGCCAGTACAAGACAGCGGGCGAGCAATCAGCCCCAGCATTTT.

CDR3 loop: CATSEATKTYEQYF. The CDR3 DNA sequence: TGTGCCACCAGTGAAGCGACGAAAACCTACGAGCAGTACTTC. The rearrangement links TRBV24-1 to TRBJ2-7; D uncertain. This CDR3 spans 14 amino acids. V gave up 4 bases and J gave up 2 bases, with 11 bases separating them. Germline CDR1 is KGHDR and CDR2 is SFDVKD.

This clone was counted once. The V and J genes are TRBV19 and TRBJ2-6, with D unresolved. The germline CDR1 and CDR2 sequences are LNHDA and SQIVND (reference sequence). The V end lost 5 bases, the J end lost 4 bases, and 9 bases lay between the germline ends. The CDR3 loop spans 14 amino acids. The CDR3 sequence: CASSSGPGANVLTF. CDR3 DNA: TGTGCCAGTAGTTCTGGACCAGGGGCCAACGTCCTGACTTTC.

The chain combines TRBV27 with TRBJ1-6; D is unresolved. The CDR3 length is 12 residues. Germline CDR1 and CDR2: MNHEY and SMNVEV (reference sequence). The V gene lost 5 bases and the J gene lost 6 bases, with 5 bases spanning the gap. The CDR3 region has the DNA TGTGCCAGCAGTGGTTCTAATTCACCCCTCCACTTT. It is translated as CASSGSNSPLHF.

The CDR3 region has the DNA TGCGCCAGCAGCCAAGTAATTAGGGATGAAGCTTTCTTT. Translating it yields CASSQVIRDEAFF. The chain couples TRBV4-1 to TRBJ1-1; no reliable D call. Looked up from germline, CDR1 is MGHRA and CDR2 is YSYEKL. The germline V and J ends were trimmed by 1 base and 7 bases, with 10 bases remaining between them. CDR3 size: 13 residues.

The genes are TRBV7-2 and TRBJ1-5; 7 nucleotides line up with TRBD1. Germline V gene lookup returns CDR1 SGHTA and CDR2 FQGNSA. Trimming took 5 bases from V and 5 from J; bases not matched to a gene: 12. This CDR3 comprises 16 residues. CDR3 loop: CASSNSHGTAYQPQHF. The CDR3 DNA reads TGTGCCAGCAGCAATAGCCATGGGACAGCTTATCAGCCCCAGCATTTT.

The chain is built from TRBV6-1 and TRBJ2-7, with TRBD2 matching 8 bases. The CDR3 runs to 15 residues. With 2 bases clipped from V and 7 bases from J, the junction kept 10 bases outside the gene matches. CDR1 MNHNS and CDR2 SASEGT come from the germline V gene. CDR3 region: CASSESRGGAMEQYF. As DNA, the CDR3 is TGTGCCAGCAGTGAATCCCGGGGGGGGGCAATGGAGCAGTACTTC.

The V gene is TRBV27, the J gene TRBJ2-1, with 10 bases lining up with TRBD2. The CDR3 has 15 amino acids. V lost 3 bases to trimming and J lost 10 bases; unmatched junction nucleotides: 9. CDR1 MNHEY and CDR2 SMNVEV come from the germline V gene (reference sequence). The CDR3 nucleotides read TGTGCCAGCAGTTTCCTCAGCGGGGGGGCCGGAGAGCAGTTCTTC. Protein product: CASSFLSGGAGEQFF.

The genes are TRBV5-1 and TRBJ1-2; no definite D call. Per the germline V gene, CDR1 is SGHRS and CDR2 is YFSETQ. V lost 0 bases and J 5 bases, leaving 14 bases between the germline ends. The CDR3 length is 15 residues. CDR3 residues: CASSLVGWQEYGYTF. Here the CDR3 DNA reads TGCGCCAGCAGCTTGGTCGGTTGGCAGGAGTATGGCTACACCTTC.

This chain links TRBV30 with TRBJ1-4; D call uncertain. Germline V gives CDR1 GTSNPN, CDR2 SVGIG (reference sequence). The CDR3 extends over 13 amino acids. V shed 0 bases and J shed 8 bases, with 10 bases lying between them. CDR3 protein: CAWSVQGLEKLFF. The CDR3, as DNA: TGTGCCTGGAGTGTACAAGGGTTGGAAAAACTGTTTTTT.

This chain joins TRBV7-2 and TRBJ1-2, with a weak D call TRBD1 (5 bases). This CDR3 comprises 13 residues. Germline CDR1 and CDR2: SGHTA and FQGNSA. V was trimmed by 5 bases and J by 5 bases, leaving 12 bases between them. CDR3 sequence reads: CASSRREGYGYTF. The CDR3 nucleotides read TGTGCCAGCAGCCGCAGGGAGGGGTATGGCTACACCTTC.

The chain combines TRBV9 with TRBJ2-1; 9 bases line up with TRBD1. CDR3 length: 18 residues. J lost 6 bases, V lost 0 bases, and 13 bases had no gene match. Per germline, CDR1 SGDLS and CDR2 YYNGEE. CDR3 DNA: TGTGCCAGCAGCGTAGATCAGACCGGGACAGGGAAAGGCAATGAGCAGTTCTTC. It encodes CASSVDQTGTGKGNEQFF.

The chain links TRBV6-5 to TRBJ2-5, with D perhaps TRBD2 (6 bases). This CDR3 is 15 amino acids long. The germline V gene has CDR1 MNHEY and CDR2 SVGAGI. Trimming stripped 0 bases from V and 2 bases from J, with 10 bases between. CDR3 bases: TGTGCCAGCAGTTACTCGGAGGGCGGACAAGAGACCCAGTACTTC. It is translated as CASSYSEGGQETQYF.

The chain has TRBV5-6 and TRBJ1-1; 8 nucleotides match TRBD1. Trimming at V came to 4 bases and at J to 2 bases, leaving 7 bases not matched to a gene. The germline V gene has CDR1 SGHDT and CDR2 YYEEEE. The CDR3 is 15 amino acids. CDR3 DNA sequence: TGTGCCAGCAGCATGCGGACAGGGAGAAACACTGAAGCTTTCTTT. It yields the protein CASSMRTGRNTEAFF.

CDR3 in amino acids: CASSLGRQLYNSPLHF. The CDR3 DNA reads as TGTGCCAGCAGTTTAGGGCGGCAACTCTATAATTCACCCCTCCACTTT. The gene calls are TRBV28 and TRBJ1-6; D gene uncertain. V was cut by 2 bases and J by 3 bases, with 11 bases left in between. The germline CDR1 and CDR2 sequences are MDHEN and SYDVKM. The CDR3 spans 16 residues.

The chain is built from TRBV7-2 and TRBJ1-1; D gene ambiguous. The germline V gene encodes CDR1 SGHTA and CDR2 FQGNSA. CDR3 length: 15 residues. V was shortened by 1 base and J by 7 bases, with 16 bases between the two germline ends. DNA for the CDR3: TGTGCCAGCAGCTTAGAATCTGGACGGTATATTGAAGCTTTCTTT. It yields the protein CASSLESGRYIEAFF.

V usage is TRBV5-8 and J usage is TRBJ2-7; D unclear. The CDR3 has 16 amino acids. From germline, CDR1 is SGHTS and CDR2 YDEGEE. The ends were cut back, 6 bases at V and 1 base at J, with 20 bases in the middle. CDR3 nucleotide sequence: TGTGCCAGCAACACACGGACCGCACGATTTTCCTACGAGCAGTACTTC. Translation: CASNTRTARFSYEQYF.

The chain employs TRBV5-8 and TRBJ2-7; D is uncertain. Germline CDR1 reads SGHTS; CDR2 reads YDEGEE. This CDR3 has 13 amino acids. Trimming shortened V by 4 bases and J by 5 bases, and 13 bases separated the two germline ends. The DNA of the CDR3 is TGTGCCAGCAGCCCACCCAACTACCACGAGCAGTACTTC. Translated: CASSPPNYHEQYF.

This clone was counted a few times. The CDR3 loop reads CASSLPTENTEAFF. The CDR3, as DNA: TGTGCCAGCAGCTTACCGACGGAAAACACTGAAGCTTTCTTT. This chain joins TRBV11-1 and TRBJ1-1; no reliable D call. V lost 2 bases and J lost 2, with 9 bases in between. Germline lookup yields CDR1 SGHAT and CDR2 FQDESV (reference sequence). The CDR3 has 14 residues.

The V gene is TRBV7-8, the J gene TRBJ2-3; 7 positions match TRBD1. The CDR3 runs 16 residues. CDR1 SGHVS and CDR2 FQNEAQ come from the germline V gene. J was trimmed by 2 bases and V by 5 bases; bases with no gene match: 10. The CDR3 DNA sequence: TGTGCCAGCAGCGCGAGGGGGCCAACTTACACAGATACGCAGTATTTT. This gives the protein CASSARGPTYTDTQYF.

The rearrangement links TRBV24-1 to TRBJ2-5, with D perhaps TRBD2 (6 bases). This CDR3 spans 19 amino acids. Germline loops: CDR1 KGHDR, CDR2 SFDVKD. Between the trimmed V and J ends, which lost 5 bases and 1 base, there was a span of 25 bases. The CDR3 DNA reads as TGTGCCACCAGTGGAACAACTAGCTCAGCGGGCCAAGTCCAAGAGACCCAGTACTTC. Its translation: CATSGTTSSAGQVQETQYF.

V usage is TRBV28 and J usage is TRBJ2-3; D unresolved. The CDR3 length is 15 residues. V was shortened by 6 bases and J by 2 bases, with 15 bases between the two germline ends. Germline V gene lookup returns CDR1 MDHEN and CDR2 SYDVKM. CDR3 sequence reads: CASSLDRAYTDTQYF. The CDR3 nucleotides are TGTGCCAGCAGCCTAGACCGGGCATACACAGATACGCAGTATTTT.

CDR3 amino acids: CASSPEGGLAEAFF. As DNA, the CDR3 is TGTGCCAGCAGTCCGGAAGGGGGCTTGGCTGAAGCTTTCTTT. The gene calls are TRBV6-5 and TRBJ1-1, with 7 bases aligning to TRBD1. Looked up from germline, CDR1 is MNHEY and CDR2 is SVGAGI. There are 14 residues in the CDR3. Losses at the gene ends were 5 bases for V and 6 bases for J; bases not matched to a gene: 9.

The chain combines TRBV18 with TRBJ1-6; D not resolved. The CDR3 has 16 amino acids. V gave up 4 bases and J gave up 0 bases, with 10 bases separating them. The V gene's germline CDR1 is KGHSH and CDR2 LQKENI. As DNA, the CDR3 is TGTGCCAGCTCACGCGCCAGCAGCTCCTATAATTCACCCCTCCACTTT. It translates to CASSRASSSYNSPLHF. The full variable domain, in which reference TRBV18 and TRBJ1-6 provide the parts outside the CDR3, is NAGVMQNPRHLVRRRGQEARLRCSPMKGHSHVYWYRQLPEEGLKFMVYLQKENIIDESGMPKERFSAEFPKEGPSILRIQQVVRGDSAAYFCASSRASSSYNSPLHFGNGTRLTVT.

This clone has a single count. The junction does not match germline at one end; this may be a read error. This chain uses TRBV6-1 with TRBJ1-2; 9 nucleotides match TRBD1. Germline values: CDR1 MNHNS, CDR2 SASEGT. This CDR3 contains 15 residues. Written as DNA, the CDR3 is TGTGCCAGCAATGAAGGGACAGGGCTAAGGTATGGCTACACCTTC. Protein sequence: CASNEGTGLRYGYTF.

To note about this clone: This CDR3 is also generated by other DNA sequences in the sample. The rearrangement joins TRBV28 to TRBJ1-6; TRBD1 aligns across 8 bases. J gave up 9 bases and V 3 bases, and 4 bases lay outside the gene matches. CDR3 length: 14 amino acids. The germline V gene encodes CDR1 MDHEN and CDR2 SYDVKM. CDR3: CASSFGTGGSPLHF. The CDR3 region has the DNA TGTGCCAGCAGTTTCGGGACAGGAGGTTCACCCCTCCACTTT.

The V and J genes are TRBV6-5 and TRBJ1-2; D is ambiguous. This CDR3 contains 12 residues. The germline V and J ends were trimmed by 5 bases and 8 bases, with 12 bases remaining between them. CDR1 and CDR2 from the germline V gene are MNHEY and SVGAGI. CDR3: CASSPAGSGYTF. The CDR3 DNA follows: TGTGCCAGCAGTCCCGCCGGCTCCGGCTACACCTTC.